One sample yielded the 17 T cell receptor beta chains listed below, sequenced in a study of T cells in Graves' hyperthyroidism and ophthalmopathy. There were TCR beta CDR3 regions amplified from RNA transcripts. HTBI primers were employed in a first-round RT-PCR of the TCR CDR3. TCRdb re-derived calls from the multiplex PCR reads in MiXCR, one entry per CDR3 protein. In the table there are a few hundred thousand distinct CDR3 sequences, 12% to 15% of which are singletons. What was sequenced was blood. Receptors originate from a woman in her late teens or twenties with Graves' hyperthyroidism.

A word on this clonotype: Mismatch with germline at one junction end may stem from a read error. The chain couples TRBV6-1 to TRBJ2-2; 10 nucleotides align to TRBD2. In germline, CDR1 is MNHNS, CDR2 SASEGT. The CDR3 length is 18 residues. CDR3 in amino acids: CASRRGGAGGPNTGELSF. CDR3 coding DNA: TGTGCCAGCAGGCGGGGGGGAGCGGGAGGGCCGAACACCGGGGAGCTGTCTTTT.

The table lists this clonotype with many counts. V usage is TRBV20-1 and J usage is TRBJ2-5, with D uncertain. Trimming cost V 6 bases and J 1 base, with 12 bases left between them. This CDR3 contains 13 residues. Germline V gene data show CDR1 as DFQATT and CDR2 as SNEGSKA (reference sequence). The CDR3 here is CSAVSTAQETQYF. The CDR3 DNA sequence: TGCAGTGCCGTGTCGACGGCCCAAGAGACCCAGTACTTC.

Many counts were recorded for this clonotype. The chain uses TRBV18 and TRBJ1-4; D unclear. Germline loops: CDR1 KGHSH, CDR2 LQKENI. CDR3 size: 13 residues. Between the trimmed V and J ends, which lost 3 bases and 4 bases, there was a span of 6 bases. The CDR3 region is CASSPGSNEKLFF. The CDR3 bases are TGTGCCAGCTCACCCGGGAGTAATGAAAAACTGTTTTTT.

This clonotype was found a few times. The chain carries TRBV6-4 and TRBJ2-6; D is ambiguous. Trimming stripped 8 bases from V and 0 bases from J, with 8 bases between. This CDR3 comprises 14 residues. From germline, CDR1 is MRHNA and CDR2 SNTAGT. The CDR3 reads CASGEDSGANVLTF. CDR3 nucleotide sequence: TGTGCCAGCGGAGAGGACTCTGGGGCCAACGTCCTGACTTTC.

This clonotype was seen ten or more times. The chain carries TRBV6-1 and TRBJ1-5, with TRBD1 identical over 7 bases. Trimming cost V 0 bases and J 4 bases; bases outside gene matches: 3. Per germline, CDR1 MNHNS and CDR2 SASEGT. The CDR3 length is 15 residues. CDR3 sequence reads: CASSEAGGTNQPQHF. CDR3 DNA sequence: TGTGCCAGCAGTGAAGCAGGGGGCACAAATCAGCCCCAGCATTTT.

The table lists this clonotype with many counts. CDR3 region: CASRLRTENTGELFF. The CDR3 DNA follows: TGTGCCAGCCGCTTGAGGACAGAGAACACCGGGGAGCTGTTTTTT. V and J are TRBV6-1 and TRBJ2-2; TRBD1 might be the D (6 bases). CDR1 is MNHNS and CDR2 is SASEGT in the germline V gene. V was pared by 8 bases and J by 1 base, with 14 bases between. The CDR3 runs 15 residues.

Many counts were recorded for this clonotype. CDR3 DNA sequence: TGTGCCATCAGTGCGCCCCCCTCACCAGATACGCAGTATTTT. Its translation: CAISAPPSPDTQYF. The chain is built from TRBV10-3 and TRBJ2-3; D remains ambiguous. The V end lost 4 bases, the J end lost 4 bases, and 12 bases lay between the germline ends. Germline loops: CDR1 ENHRY, CDR2 SYGVKD. The CDR3 is made up of 14 amino acids.

V gene TRBV6-1 combines with J gene TRBJ2-2, with 7 bases identical to TRBD1. The CDR3 length is 15 residues. Germline V gene lookup returns CDR1 MNHNS and CDR2 SASEGT. J was trimmed by 7 bases and V by 6 bases; bases with no gene match: 11. The CDR3 spells CASSPDRRFVGELFF. In nucleotides, the CDR3 is TGTGCCAGCAGCCCGGACAGGCGATTCGTCGGGGAGCTGTTTTTT.

This clonotype was picked up many times. The chain recombines TRBV11-2 with TRBJ2-5, with D uncertain. This CDR3 comprises 13 residues. V gave up 1 base and J gave up 3 bases, with 6 bases separating them. Germline V CDR1 and CDR2: SGHAT, FQNNGV. Written as DNA, the CDR3 is TGTGCCAGCAGCTTAGTGGGTGAAGAGACCCAGTACTTC. Translating it yields CASSLVGEETQYF.

The J gene is TRBJ1-3, the V gene TRBV6-5; D remains unclear. Looked up from germline, CDR1 is MNHEY and CDR2 is SVGAGI. The CDR3 extends over 15 amino acids. Trimming left V 0 bases short and J 4 bases short, with 10 bases between. The CDR3 protein is CASSYSKSLGNTIYF. The CDR3 region has the DNA TGTGCCAGCAGTTACTCGAAGAGTCTCGGAAACACCATATATTTT.

This clonotype has at least ten counts. The V gene is TRBV30, the J gene TRBJ1-6; D call uncertain. The CDR3 has 12 amino acids. Trimming stripped 3 bases from V and 8 bases from J, with 8 bases between. The germline V gene encodes CDR1 GTSNPN and CDR2 SVGIG (reference sequence). CDR3 loop: CAWRTSHSPLHF. CDR3 bases: TGTGCCTGGAGGACATCACATTCACCCCTCCACTTT. Combining the CDR3 with reference TRBV30 and TRBJ1-6 gives the whole variable domain SQTIHQWPATLVQPVGSPLSLECTVEGTSNPNLYWYRQAAGRGLQLLFYSVGIGQISSEVPQNLSASRPQDRQFILSSKKLLLSDSGFYLCAWRTSHSPLHFGNGTRLTVT.

This clonotype was seen ten or more times. The J gene is TRBJ2-7, the V gene TRBV28; TRBD2 matches at 12 bases. The V gene's germline CDR1 is MDHEN and CDR2 SYDVKM. The V and J ends lost 5 bases and 4 bases, in that order; junction bases with no gene match: 6. The CDR3 is made up of 15 amino acids. The CDR3 DNA is TGTGCCAGCAGTGTACTAGCGGGAGGTGTGTACGAGCAGTACTTC. Residues: CASSVLAGGVYEQYF.

This clonotype occurred a few times. V and J are TRBV28 and TRBJ1-5; 10 bases match TRBD1. CDR1 is MDHEN, CDR2 SYDVKM, per germline. The CDR3 spans 13 residues. Trimming cost V 5 bases and J 5 bases; bases outside gene matches: 0. The CDR3 is CASSDRGHQPQHF. CDR3 nucleotide sequence: TGTGCCAGCAGTGACAGGGGGCATCAGCCCCAGCATTTT.

This clonotype has at least ten counts. The rearrangement uses TRBV6-1 and TRBJ1-4; tentative D call: TRBD1 (6 bases). Between the trimmed V and J ends, which lost 6 bases and 4 bases, there was a span of 15 bases. The CDR3 covers 15 residues. Germline-derived CDR1 and CDR2 are MNHNS and SASEGT. The CDR3 bases are TGTGCCAGCAGACAGCACAGGGCCGTTAATGAAAAACTGTTTTTT. It translates to CASRQHRAVNEKLFF.

This chain uses TRBV5-6 with TRBJ2-1; D is possibly TRBD1 or TRBD2 (5 bases each). Trimming removed 1 base from V and 4 bases from J, with 18 bases in between. The CDR3 length is 17 residues. Germline CDR1 and CDR2: SGHDT and YYEEEE. This CDR3 reads CASSLWGTADLYNEQFF. Written as DNA, the CDR3 is TGTGCCAGCAGCTTGTGGGGGACGGCGGACCTTTACAATGAGCAGTTCTTC.

The sample holds many counts of this clonotype. The V and J genes are TRBV7-3 and TRBJ2-1, with 7 positions matching TRBD1. This CDR3 is 15 amino acids long. Germline trimming cut 6 bases from V and 0 bases from J; bases unmatched to any gene: 5. Germline V gene data show CDR1 as SGHTA and CDR2 as FQGTGA. CDR3 amino acids: CASSLTGSSYNEQFF. The CDR3 DNA reads TGTGCCAGCAGTTTGACAGGGAGCTCCTACAATGAGCAGTTCTTC.

CDR3 protein: CATRPGEVITDTQYF. For the CDR3, the DNA is TGTGCCACGCGACCGGGGGAAGTGATAACAGATACGCAGTATTTT. The chain links TRBV15 to TRBJ2-3; D perhaps matches TRBD2 (6 bases). The CDR3 is 15 amino acids. Germline-derived CDR1 and CDR2 are LNHNV and YYDKDF (reference sequence). With 9 bases removed from V and 3 bases from J, the gap between germline ends came to 19 bases. Full variable domain (remainder filled in from reference TRBV15 and TRBJ2-3): DAMVIQNPRYQVTQFGKPVTLSCSQTLNHNVMYWYQQKSSQAPKLLFHYYDKDFNNEADTPDNFQSRRPNTSFCFLDIRSPGLGDTAMYLCATRPGEVITDTQYFGPGTRLTVL.